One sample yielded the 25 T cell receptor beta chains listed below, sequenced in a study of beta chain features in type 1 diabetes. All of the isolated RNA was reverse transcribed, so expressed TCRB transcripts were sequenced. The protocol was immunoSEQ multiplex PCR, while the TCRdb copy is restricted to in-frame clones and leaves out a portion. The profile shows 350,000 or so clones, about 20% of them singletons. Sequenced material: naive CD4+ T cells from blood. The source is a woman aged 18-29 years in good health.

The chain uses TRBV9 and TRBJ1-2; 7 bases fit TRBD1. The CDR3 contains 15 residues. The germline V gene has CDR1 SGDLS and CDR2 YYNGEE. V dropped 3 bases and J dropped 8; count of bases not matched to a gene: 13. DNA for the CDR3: TGTGCCAGCAGCGCTGAGGCCCAGGGGGTAGGCGGCTACACCTTC. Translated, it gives CASSAEAQGVGGYTF.

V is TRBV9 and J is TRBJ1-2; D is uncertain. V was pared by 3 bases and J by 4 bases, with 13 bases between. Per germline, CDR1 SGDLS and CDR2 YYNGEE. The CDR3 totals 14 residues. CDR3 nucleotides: TGTGCCAGCAGCGCCAGAGGGCAGCCCTATGGCTACACCTTC. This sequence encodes CASSARGQPYGYTF.

DNA for the CDR3: TGTGCCTGGAGCTACTTACAGGGGAATCAGCCCCAGCATTTT. Protein: CAWSYLQGNQPQHF. The chain couples TRBV30 to TRBJ1-5, with 7 nucleotides matching TRBD1. Germline lookup yields CDR1 GTSNPN and CDR2 SVGIG (reference sequence). The CDR3 runs 14 residues. Trimming at V came to 3 bases and at J to 4 bases, leaving 6 bases not matched to a gene.

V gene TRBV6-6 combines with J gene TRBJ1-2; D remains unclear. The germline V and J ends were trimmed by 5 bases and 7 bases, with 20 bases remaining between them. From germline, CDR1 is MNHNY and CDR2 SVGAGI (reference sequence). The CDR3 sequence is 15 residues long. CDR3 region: CASSNSGTAASGYTF. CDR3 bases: TGTGCCAGCAGTAATTCGGGAACAGCCGCATCTGGCTACACCTTC.

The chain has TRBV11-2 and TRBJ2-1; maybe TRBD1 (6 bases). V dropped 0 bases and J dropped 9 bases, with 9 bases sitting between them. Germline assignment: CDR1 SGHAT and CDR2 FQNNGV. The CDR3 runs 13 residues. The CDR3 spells CASSLEGASEQFF. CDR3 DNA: TGTGCCAGCAGCTTAGAGGGGGCCAGTGAGCAGTTCTTC.

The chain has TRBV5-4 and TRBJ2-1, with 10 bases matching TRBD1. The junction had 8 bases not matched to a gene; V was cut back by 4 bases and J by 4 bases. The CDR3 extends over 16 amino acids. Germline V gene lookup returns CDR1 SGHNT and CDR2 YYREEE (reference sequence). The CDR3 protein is CASSRGEGQGYNEQFF. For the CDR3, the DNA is TGTGCCAGCAGCCGAGGGGAGGGACAGGGGTACAATGAGCAGTTCTTC.

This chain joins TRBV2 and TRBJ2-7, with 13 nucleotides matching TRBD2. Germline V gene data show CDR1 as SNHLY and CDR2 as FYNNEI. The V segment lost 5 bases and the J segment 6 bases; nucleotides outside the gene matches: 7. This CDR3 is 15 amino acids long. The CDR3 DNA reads TGTGCCAGCAGTCCCCGACTAGCGGGAGGAGGCGAGCAGTACTTC. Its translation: CASSPRLAGGGEQYF.

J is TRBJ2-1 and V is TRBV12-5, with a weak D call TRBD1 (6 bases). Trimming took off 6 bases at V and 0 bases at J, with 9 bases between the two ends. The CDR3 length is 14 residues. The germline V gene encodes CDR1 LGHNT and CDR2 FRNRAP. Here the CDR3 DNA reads TGTGCTAGTGGCAGGGGATTCTCCTACAATGAGCAGTTCTTC. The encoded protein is CASGRGFSYNEQFF.

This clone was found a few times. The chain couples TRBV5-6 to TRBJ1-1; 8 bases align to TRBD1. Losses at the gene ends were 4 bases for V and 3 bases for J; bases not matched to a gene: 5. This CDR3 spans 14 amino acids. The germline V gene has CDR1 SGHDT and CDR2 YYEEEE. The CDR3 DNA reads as TGTGCCAGCAGCAGGTACAGGGGGGACACTGAAGCTTTCTTT. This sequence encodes CASSRYRGDTEAFF.

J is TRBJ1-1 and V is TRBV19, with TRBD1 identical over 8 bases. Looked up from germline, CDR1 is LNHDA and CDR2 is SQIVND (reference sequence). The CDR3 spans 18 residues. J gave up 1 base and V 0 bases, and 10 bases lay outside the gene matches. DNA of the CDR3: TGTGCCAGTAGTATAGATCAGTTCAGGGGGCGAAAGAACACTGAAGCTTTCTTT. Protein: CASSIDQFRGRKNTEAFF.

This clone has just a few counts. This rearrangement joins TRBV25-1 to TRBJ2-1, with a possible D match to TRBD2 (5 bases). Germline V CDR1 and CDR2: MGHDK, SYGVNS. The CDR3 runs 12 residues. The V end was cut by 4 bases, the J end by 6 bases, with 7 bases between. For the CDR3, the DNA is TGTGCCAGCAGTGTAAGCGGCAATGAGCAGTTCTTC. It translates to CASSVSGNEQFF. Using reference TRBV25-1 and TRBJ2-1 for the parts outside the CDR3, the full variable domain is EADIYQTPRYLVIGTGKKITLECSQTMGHDKMYWYQQDPGMELHLIHYSYGVNSTEKGDLSSESTVSRIRTEHFPLTLESARPSHTSQYLCASSVSGNEQFFGPGTRLTVL.

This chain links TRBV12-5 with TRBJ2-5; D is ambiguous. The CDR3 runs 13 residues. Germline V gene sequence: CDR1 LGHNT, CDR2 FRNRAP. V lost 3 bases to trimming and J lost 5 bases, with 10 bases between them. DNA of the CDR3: TGTGCTAGTGGTTTTGAGAGCGTCGAGACCCAGTACTTC. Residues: CASGFESVETQYF.

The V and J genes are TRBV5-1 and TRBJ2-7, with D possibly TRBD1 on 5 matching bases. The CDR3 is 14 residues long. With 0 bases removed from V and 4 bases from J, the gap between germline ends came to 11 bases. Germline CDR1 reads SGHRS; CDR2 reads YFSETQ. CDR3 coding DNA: TGCGCCAGCAGCTTGGGCAGGGTGGAGTACGAGCAGTACTTC. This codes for CASSLGRVEYEQYF.

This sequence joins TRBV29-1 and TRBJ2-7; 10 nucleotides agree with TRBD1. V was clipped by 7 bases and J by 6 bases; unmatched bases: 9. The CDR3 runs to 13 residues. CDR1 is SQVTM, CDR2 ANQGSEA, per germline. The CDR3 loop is CSAGTGEGIEQYF. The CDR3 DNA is TGCAGCGCCGGGACAGGGGAGGGGATCGAGCAGTACTTC.

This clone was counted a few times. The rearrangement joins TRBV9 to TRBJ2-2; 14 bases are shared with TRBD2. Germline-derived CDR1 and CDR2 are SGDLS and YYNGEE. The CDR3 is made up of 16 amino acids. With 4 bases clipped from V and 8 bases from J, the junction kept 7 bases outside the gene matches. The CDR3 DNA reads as TGTGCCAGCAGCCCGGGACTAGCGGGAGTAGGGGGGGAGCTGTTTTTT. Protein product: CASSPGLAGVGGELFF.

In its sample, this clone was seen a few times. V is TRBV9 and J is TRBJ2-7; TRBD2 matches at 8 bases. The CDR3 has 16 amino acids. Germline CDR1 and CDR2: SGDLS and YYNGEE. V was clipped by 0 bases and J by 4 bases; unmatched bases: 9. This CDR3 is CASSVAVGASGYEQYF. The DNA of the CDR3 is TGTGCCAGCAGCGTAGCGGTTGGGGCTAGCGGGTACGAGCAGTACTTC.

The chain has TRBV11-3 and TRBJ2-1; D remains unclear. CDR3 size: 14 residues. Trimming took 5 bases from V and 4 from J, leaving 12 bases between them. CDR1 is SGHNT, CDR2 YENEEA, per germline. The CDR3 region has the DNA TGTGCCAGCAGCCCCTCGGGTTCTTACAATGAGCAGTTCTTC. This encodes CASSPSGSYNEQFF.

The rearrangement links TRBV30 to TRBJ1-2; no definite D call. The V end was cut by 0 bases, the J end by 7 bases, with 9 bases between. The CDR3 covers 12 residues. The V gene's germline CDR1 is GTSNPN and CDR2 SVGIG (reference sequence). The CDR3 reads CAWSVVRGGYTF. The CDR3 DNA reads TGTGCCTGGAGTGTAGTCCGAGGTGGCTACACCTTC.

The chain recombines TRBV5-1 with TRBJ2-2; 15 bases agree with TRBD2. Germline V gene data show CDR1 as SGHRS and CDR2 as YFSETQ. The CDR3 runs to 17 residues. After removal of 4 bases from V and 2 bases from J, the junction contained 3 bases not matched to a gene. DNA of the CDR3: TGCGCCAGCAGCACGGGACTAGCGGGAGGCAACACCGGGGAGCTGTTTTTT. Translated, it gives CASSTGLAGGNTGELFF.

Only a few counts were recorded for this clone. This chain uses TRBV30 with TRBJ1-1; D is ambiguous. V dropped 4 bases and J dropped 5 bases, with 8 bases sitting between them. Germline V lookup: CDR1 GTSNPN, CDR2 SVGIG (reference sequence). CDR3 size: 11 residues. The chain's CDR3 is CAWIPRTEAFF. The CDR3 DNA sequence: TGTGCCTGGATTCCCCGGACTGAAGCTTTCTTT.

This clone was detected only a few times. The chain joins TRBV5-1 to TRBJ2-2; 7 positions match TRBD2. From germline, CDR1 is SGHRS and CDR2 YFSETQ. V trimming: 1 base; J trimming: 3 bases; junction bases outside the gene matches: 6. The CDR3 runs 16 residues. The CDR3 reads CASSLWSTSDTGELFF. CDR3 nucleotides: TGCGCCAGCAGCTTGTGGTCTACTAGCGACACCGGGGAGCTGTTTTTT.

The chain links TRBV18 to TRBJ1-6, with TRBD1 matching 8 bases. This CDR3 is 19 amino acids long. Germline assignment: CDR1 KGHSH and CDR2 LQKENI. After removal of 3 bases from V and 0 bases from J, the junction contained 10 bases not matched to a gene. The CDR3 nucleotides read TGTGCCAGCTCACCCAAACTAAGGACAGGGAGCTCCTATAATTCACCCCTCCACTTT. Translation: CASSPKLRTGSSYNSPLHF.

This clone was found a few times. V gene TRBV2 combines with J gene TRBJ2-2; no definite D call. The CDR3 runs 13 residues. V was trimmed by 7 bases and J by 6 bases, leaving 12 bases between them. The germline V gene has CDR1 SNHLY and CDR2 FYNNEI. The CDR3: CASTLDPAGELFF. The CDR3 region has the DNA TGTGCCAGCACTCTAGACCCGGCCGGGGAGCTGTTTTTT.

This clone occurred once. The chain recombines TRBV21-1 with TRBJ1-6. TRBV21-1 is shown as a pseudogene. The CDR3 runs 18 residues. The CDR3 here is CASSTFEAESSYNSPLHF. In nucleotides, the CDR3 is TGTGCCAGCAGCACCTTCGAGGCAGAAAGCTCCTATAATTCACCCCTCCACTTT.

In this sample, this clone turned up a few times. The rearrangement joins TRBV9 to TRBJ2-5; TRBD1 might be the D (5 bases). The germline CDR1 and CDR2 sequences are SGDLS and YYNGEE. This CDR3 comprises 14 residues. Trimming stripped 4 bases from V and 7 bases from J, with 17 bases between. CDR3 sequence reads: CASSQGADPWTQYF. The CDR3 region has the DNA TGTGCCAGCAGCCAAGGGGCGGATCCTTGGACCCAGTACTTC.